This is a list of T cell receptor beta chains from one sample in a study of T-cell memory formation after mild COVID-19. TCRdb called the 5' RACE reads again in MiXCR, with one record for every CDR3 protein. The sample has tens of thousands of distinct CDR3 sequences, less than 8% seen once; the top ten hold 12% to 15%. Input material: PBMCs or a T cell subset sorted from them (not recorded which). The source is an adult woman who had mild COVID-19 (a few samples of this study predate the infection). Cell type and time point are not known. The CDR3 runs from the conserved cysteine through the conserved F or W. D genes are given only for firm matches. Expanded clones are given a class, and other clones once, few, many or no size at all.

cdr3_nt: TGTGCCAGCAGCTTAGGCAGTCTAGCGGGTTCCCCCTACGAGCAGTACTTC; cdr3_aa: CASSLGSLAGSPYEQYF; v_call: TRBV7-2; clone_size: many; j_call: TRBJ2-7; d_call: TRBD2
cdr3_nt: TGTGCCAGCAGAAGCCGGGACAGGGGGACACCCCTCCACTTT; cdr3_aa: CASRSRDRGTPLHF; v_call: TRBV2; clone_size: .; j_call: TRBJ1-6; d_call: TRBD1
cdr3_nt: TGTGCCAGCAGTTCAGATGGGTGGACCGAGACTGAAGCTTTCTTT; cdr3_aa: CASSSDGWTETEAFF; v_call: TRBV12-3/TRBV12-4; clone_size: many; j_call: TRBJ1-1; d_call: .
cdr3_nt: TGTGCCAGCAGTGTTCAGGGTAGGGTTAGCACAGATACGCAGTATTTT; cdr3_aa: CASSVQGRVSTDTQYF; v_call: TRBV6-1; clone_size: many; j_call: TRBJ2-3; d_call: .
cdr3_nt: TGTGCCAGCAGCTTCACGACGGGACAGGGCGAGACCCAGTACTTC; cdr3_aa: CASSFTTGQGETQYF; v_call: TRBV7-9; clone_size: few; j_call: TRBJ2-5; d_call: TRBD1
cdr3_nt: TGTGCCAGCAGTCCCTCGAGTAGCGGGAGCTACGAGCAGTACTTC; cdr3_aa: CASSPSSSGSYEQYF; v_call: TRBV27; clone_size: many; j_call: TRBJ2-7; d_call: TRBD2
cdr3_nt: TGCGCCAGCAGTTCTCAGAGCTCCTACAATGAGCAGTTCTTC; cdr3_aa: CASSSQSSYNEQFF; v_call: TRBV5-1; clone_size: .; j_call: TRBJ2-1; d_call: .
cdr3_nt: TGTGCCAGCAGCCAGACGACTAGCGGGGGGGCCTATGAGCAGTTCTTC; cdr3_aa: CASSQTTSGGAYEQFF; v_call: TRBV4-2; clone_size: many; j_call: TRBJ2-1; d_call: TRBD2
cdr3_nt: TGCGCCAGCAGCCCTAGACAGGGCTTTGACACCGGGGAGCTGTTTTTT; cdr3_aa: CASSPRQGFDTGELFF; v_call: TRBV5-1; clone_size: medium-sized; j_call: TRBJ2-2; d_call: TRBD1
cdr3_nt: TGTGCCAGCAATAGCGGGGGGTCTTACAATGAGCAGTTCTTC; cdr3_aa: CASNSGGSYNEQFF; v_call: TRBV12-3/TRBV12-4; clone_size: few; j_call: TRBJ2-1; d_call: TRBD2
cdr3_nt: TGCGCCAGCAGCTTTGGCCTCTCTGGGGCCAACGTCCTGACTTTC; cdr3_aa: CASSFGLSGANVLTF; v_call: TRBV5-1; clone_size: many; j_call: TRBJ2-6; d_call: .
cdr3_nt: TGTGCCAGCAGCCTCCGAGCGGGAGGGGTTACGCAGTATTTT; cdr3_aa: CASSLRAGGVTQYF; v_call: TRBV3-1; clone_size: .; j_call: TRBJ2-3; d_call: TRBD2
cdr3_nt: TGTGCCAGTAGTATAGGAGGGGGCTATGGCTACACCTTC; cdr3_aa: CASSIGGGYGYTF; v_call: TRBV19; clone_size: few; j_call: TRBJ1-2; d_call: .
cdr3_nt: TGCAGTGTCCCCGACTACAGGGGGTTGTACAATGAGCAGTTCTTC; cdr3_aa: CSVPDYRGLYNEQFF; v_call: TRBV20-1; clone_size: medium-sized; j_call: TRBJ2-1; d_call: TRBD1
cdr3_nt: TGTGCCAGCAGCCGGGACAGGGGGGGCTATGGCTACACCTTC; cdr3_aa: CASSRDRGGYGYTF; v_call: TRBV11-2; clone_size: many; j_call: TRBJ1-2; d_call: TRBD1
cdr3_nt: TGTGCCAGCAGTGAAGCGCTCCGGACTAGTAGCACAGATACGCAGTATTTT; cdr3_aa: CASSEALRTSSTDTQYF; v_call: TRBV2; clone_size: many; j_call: TRBJ2-3; d_call: TRBD2
cdr3_nt: TGTGCCTGGAGTGTACTGTCGGCCCCCGGAGCAGATACGCAGTATTTT; cdr3_aa: CAWSVLSAPGADTQYF; v_call: TRBV30; clone_size: many; j_call: TRBJ2-3; d_call: .
cdr3_nt: TGTGCCAGCAGTCTGAGCAGTGAGCAGTACTTC; cdr3_aa: CASSLSSEQYF; v_call: TRBV12-3/TRBV12-4; clone_size: many; j_call: TRBJ2-7; d_call: .
cdr3_nt: TGTGCCAGCAGTTCAACCCCCGGGACTAGCGGGCCAATCTCCTACGAGCAGTACTTC; cdr3_aa: CASSSTPGTSGPISYEQYF; v_call: TRBV6-6; clone_size: many; j_call: TRBJ2-7; d_call: TRBD2
cdr3_nt: TGTGCCAGCTCGCGGGACAGGGTCTACAATGAGCAGTTCTTC; cdr3_aa: CASSRDRVYNEQFF; v_call: TRBV18; clone_size: .; j_call: TRBJ2-1; d_call: TRBD1
cdr3_nt: TGTGCCAGCAGCCAGGAACTAGCGGGGGGGCACAGTGAGCAGTTCTTC; cdr3_aa: CASSQELAGGHSEQFF; v_call: TRBV4-2; clone_size: many; j_call: TRBJ2-1; d_call: TRBD2
cdr3_nt: TGTGCCAGCAGTTTAAAGGGCGGTGAAAAACTGTTTTTT; cdr3_aa: CASSLKGGEKLFF; v_call: TRBV12-3/TRBV12-4; clone_size: many; j_call: TRBJ1-4; d_call: .
cdr3_nt: TGTGCCAGCTCGCCGGGACTAGCTCTATCCGGGGAGACCCAGTACTTC; cdr3_aa: CASSPGLALSGETQYF; v_call: TRBV18; clone_size: .; j_call: TRBJ2-5; d_call: TRBD2
cdr3_nt: TGTGCCAGCAGTTCCGGACAGGGCCTATTCACCGGGGAGCTGTTTTTT; cdr3_aa: CASSSGQGLFTGELFF; v_call: TRBV7-6; clone_size: medium-sized; j_call: TRBJ2-2; d_call: TRBD1
cdr3_nt: TGTGCCAGCAGCCGGGGACTAGCGGGGGTGGGGACAACGGATACGCAGTATTTT; cdr3_aa: CASSRGLAGVGTTDTQYF; v_call: TRBV5-6; clone_size: many; j_call: TRBJ2-3; d_call: TRBD2
cdr3_nt: TGCGCCAGCAGCCGAACGGGACTTGAGGCCCTAGAGACCCAGTACTTC; cdr3_aa: CASSRTGLEALETQYF; v_call: TRBV5-1; clone_size: many; j_call: TRBJ2-5; d_call: .
cdr3_nt: TGTGCCAGTAGTAGGGGATTGGCAGATACGCAGTATTTT; cdr3_aa: CASSRGLADTQYF; v_call: TRBV19; clone_size: many; j_call: TRBJ2-3; d_call: .
cdr3_nt: TGTGCCACCAGTGATACCAGGGAGATAGATACGCAGTATTTT; cdr3_aa: CATSDTREIDTQYF; v_call: TRBV24-1; clone_size: many; j_call: TRBJ2-3; d_call: .